Detailed here is one TCR beta chain. Unmatched junction bases numbered 7, after V lost 3 bases and J lost 7 bases. There are 14 residues in the CDR3. Germline V lookup: CDR1 SGHNT, CDR2 YYREEE (reference sequence). The data are from a study of T-cell memory formation after mild COVID-19. In TCRdb, the 5' RACE reads were re-called with MiXCR into one record per CDR3 protein. Of some 410,000 distinct CDR3 sequences listed, 20% to 25% were seen once; the top ten hold around 12%. Sequenced: PBMCs or a T cell subset sorted from them (not recorded which). The chain joins TRBV5-4 to TRBJ1-2; 9 bases agree with TRBD1. The clonotype was recovered from an adult woman who had mild COVID-19 (a few samples of this study predate the infection). Cell type and time point are not known. The CDR3: CASSSNRGQAGYTF. The CDR3 bases are TGTGCCAGCAGCTCGAACAGGGGGCAGGCTGGCTACACCTTC. Variable domain in full (rest from reference TRBV5-4 and TRBJ1-2): ETGVTQSPTHLIKTRGQQVTLRCSSQSGHNTVSWYQQALGQGPQFIFQYYREEENGRGNFPPRFSGLQFPNYSSELNVNALELDDSALYLCASSSNRGQAGYTFGSGTRLTVV.